This T cell receptor (beta chain) was observed in a study of blood T cell repertoires in COVID-19. Turning to the study itself: COVID-19 samples collected from the United States, Italy and Spain covered acute and convalescent phases. T cells, B-cell-depleted T cells, or PBMCs provided the cDNA or gDNA that served as material.

Germline V gene lookup returns CDR1 MNHNS and CDR2 SASEGT. The CDR3 is 16 amino acids. Deletions cut 4 bases from V and 0 bases from J, with 13 bases between. Per the original data handling: Amplification from reference gene primers served as the basis for estimated nucleated cell counts. TCRdb's table, derived via immunoSEQ multiplex PCR, lists solely in-frame clones and lacks some. V, J and clone size reflect that table, while D and trimming were determined from the DNA. Here the sample spans 110,000 to 150,000 clones, just over 85% being singletons. The chain employs TRBV6-1 and TRBJ1-5; D is possibly TRBD1 (6 bases). The receptor was isolated from a woman aged 55-70 years with acute or convalescent COVID-19. The specimen sequenced was peripheral blood. The CDR3 protein is CASSVTGAYSNQPQHF. The CDR3 coding sequence is TGTGCCAGCAGTGTGACAGGAGCTTATAGCAATCAGCCCCAGCATTTT.